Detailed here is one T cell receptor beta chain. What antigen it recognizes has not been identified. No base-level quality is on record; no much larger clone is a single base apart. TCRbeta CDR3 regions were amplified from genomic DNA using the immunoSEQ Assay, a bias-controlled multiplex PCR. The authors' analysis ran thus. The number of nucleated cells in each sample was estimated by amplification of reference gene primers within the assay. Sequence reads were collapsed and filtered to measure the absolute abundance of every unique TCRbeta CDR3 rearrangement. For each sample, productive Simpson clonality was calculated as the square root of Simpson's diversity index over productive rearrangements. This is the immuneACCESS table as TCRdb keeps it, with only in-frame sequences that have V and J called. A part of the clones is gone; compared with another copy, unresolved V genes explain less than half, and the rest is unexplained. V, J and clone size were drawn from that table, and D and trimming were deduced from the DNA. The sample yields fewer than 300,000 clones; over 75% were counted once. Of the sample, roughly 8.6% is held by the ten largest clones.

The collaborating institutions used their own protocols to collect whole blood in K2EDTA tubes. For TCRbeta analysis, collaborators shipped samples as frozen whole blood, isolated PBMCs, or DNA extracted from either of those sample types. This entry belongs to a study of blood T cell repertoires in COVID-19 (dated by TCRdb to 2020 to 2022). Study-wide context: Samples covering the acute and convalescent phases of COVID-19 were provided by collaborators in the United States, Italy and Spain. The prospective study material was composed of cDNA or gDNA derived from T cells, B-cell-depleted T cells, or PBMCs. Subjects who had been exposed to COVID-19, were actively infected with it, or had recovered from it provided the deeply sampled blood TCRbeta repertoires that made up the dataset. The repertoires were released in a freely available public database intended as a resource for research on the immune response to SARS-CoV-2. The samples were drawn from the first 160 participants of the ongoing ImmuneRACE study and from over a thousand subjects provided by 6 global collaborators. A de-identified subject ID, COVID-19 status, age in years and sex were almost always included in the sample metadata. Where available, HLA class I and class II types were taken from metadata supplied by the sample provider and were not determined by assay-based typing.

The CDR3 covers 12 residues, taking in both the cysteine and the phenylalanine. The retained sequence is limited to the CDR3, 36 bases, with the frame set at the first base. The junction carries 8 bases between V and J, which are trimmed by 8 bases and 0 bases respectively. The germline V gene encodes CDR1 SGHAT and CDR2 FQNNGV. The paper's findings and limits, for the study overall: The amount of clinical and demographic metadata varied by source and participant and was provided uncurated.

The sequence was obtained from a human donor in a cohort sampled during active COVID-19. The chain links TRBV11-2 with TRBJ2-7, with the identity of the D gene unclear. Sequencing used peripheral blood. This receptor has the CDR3 CASGKSSYEQYF. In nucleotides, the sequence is TGTGCCAGCGGCAAAAGCTCCTACGAGCAGTACTTC.